Listed here is a single T cell receptor (beta chain). Its antigen remains undetermined. No base qualities exist here, and no much larger clone lies one base off it. At the junction V is shortened by 10 bases and J by 3 bases, with 20 bases in between. The CDR3 covers 15 residues, taking in both the cysteine and the phenylalanine. Only CDR3 DNA is held: 45 bases, read in frame from base 1. From a lookup of the germline V gene, CDR1 and CDR2 are ENHRY and SYGVKD. These data originate in a study of CD8+ T cells in alopecia areata listed by TCRdb under 2018. About the full investigation: The treated patients took part in an open-label pilot trial in which moderate-to-severe alopecia areata was treated with oral tofacitinib at 5 to 10 mg twice daily. Patients received tofacitinib for 6 to 18 months and were then followed off drug for 6 months to check for delayed response and recurrence. The SALT score, which quantifies the percentage of affected scalp surface area, was used to measure disease severity in treated patients. To study T cell clonal expansion in alopecia areata, the researchers applied high-throughput TCRbeta sequencing to both the C3H/HeJ mouse model and human patients. Scalp tissue and sorted CD4+ and CD8+ peripheral blood T cells from patchy and totalis/universalis alopecia areata patients and from healthy controls were covered by human TCRbeta sequencing. Patients on tofacitinib were biopsied at baseline and after 4 and 24 weeks of treatment, and several of the patients also had a later scalp biopsy. Scalp clonality was compared among normal scalp (n=4), patchy alopecia areata scalp (n=8), and alopecia totalis/universalis scalp (n=8). RNA was extracted with the PAXgene miRNA kit for fixed scalp, the miRNeasy kit for PBMCs, and the RNeasy kit for mouse skin. immunoSEQ multiplex PCR using 35 Vbeta forward primers and 13 Jbeta reverse primers was used to amplify TCRbeta CDR3 regions. Results and caveats for the whole study, not just this receptor: The treated cohort was small, with a single nonresponder, so links between baseline CD8+ expansion and response need larger studies. Scalp clonality and the number of expanded CD8+ clones among the top 100 scalp clones were significantly decreased by tofacitinib. Compared with normal scalp, lesional scalp, particularly in alopecia totalis/universalis, had higher clonality and more expanded CD8+ clones, which suggests antigenic drive. During tofacitinib treatment, many expanded lesional clones stuck around in both scalp and blood, and this persistence may partly explain why relapse happens after treatment is stopped. Unlike mouse skin, where gammadelta T cells dominate, normal human skin contains resident alphabeta T cells that get sequenced too, which complicates analysis of the scalp TCR repertoire. TCR sequences shared between patients were less clear than in mice, possibly partly because of HLA diversity in the patient population.

The treatment or condition label, as the study defines it: oral pan-JAK inhibitor, 5-10 mg twice daily. From alopecia areata patients, peripheral blood was collected along with lesional scalp punch biopsies. After PBMCs were isolated by density centrifugation and stained for CD3, CD4 and CD8, a FACSAria was used to sort CD4+ and CD8+ T cells. Receptors were amplified or captured by the immunoSEQ multiplex PCR assay. RNA was extracted from all samples and reverse transcribed into cDNA as template for TCR sequencing. SuperScript III was used to make first-strand cDNA, primed with a 2:1 mix of oligo-dT and random hexamers. A synthetic immune receptor repertoire was used to measure amplification bias, and any remaining bias was corrected computationally. In the source study's methods: Raw reads were preprocessed to remove errors, and CDR3 was defined according to IMGT conventions as the region from the conserved cysteine to phenylalanine. Clonality was computed as 1 minus the Shannon entropy, with the entropy normalized by log2 of the number of productive unique TCRs. CD4 or CD8 identity of scalp clones was inferred by cross-referencing scalp TCRbeta sequences with sorted blood CD4 and CD8 repertoires. This immuneACCESS table, as held by TCRdb, lists in-frame sequences with V and J called but not all clones. Of the missing ones, under half trace to an unresolved V gene in checked studies; the others have no known cause. V and J calls and clone size follow that table, whereas D and trimming were derived from the DNA. The sample table holds some 200,000 clones, of which over 40% were seen once. The ten largest clones add up to 2% to 3% of the sample.

The receptor's source is a human donor with alopecia areata. The sequenced sample was CD4+ T cells sorted from blood, obtained at approximately week 36, from a patient treated with tofacitinib. The chain is encoded by TRBV10-3 joined to TRBJ2-3; TRBD2 is perhaps the D gene, given 6 matching bases. Read as DNA, the sequence is TGTGCCACTAACCAACCGGGGGAGGCGACAGATACGCAGTATTTT. The resulting protein is CATNQPGEATDTQYF.